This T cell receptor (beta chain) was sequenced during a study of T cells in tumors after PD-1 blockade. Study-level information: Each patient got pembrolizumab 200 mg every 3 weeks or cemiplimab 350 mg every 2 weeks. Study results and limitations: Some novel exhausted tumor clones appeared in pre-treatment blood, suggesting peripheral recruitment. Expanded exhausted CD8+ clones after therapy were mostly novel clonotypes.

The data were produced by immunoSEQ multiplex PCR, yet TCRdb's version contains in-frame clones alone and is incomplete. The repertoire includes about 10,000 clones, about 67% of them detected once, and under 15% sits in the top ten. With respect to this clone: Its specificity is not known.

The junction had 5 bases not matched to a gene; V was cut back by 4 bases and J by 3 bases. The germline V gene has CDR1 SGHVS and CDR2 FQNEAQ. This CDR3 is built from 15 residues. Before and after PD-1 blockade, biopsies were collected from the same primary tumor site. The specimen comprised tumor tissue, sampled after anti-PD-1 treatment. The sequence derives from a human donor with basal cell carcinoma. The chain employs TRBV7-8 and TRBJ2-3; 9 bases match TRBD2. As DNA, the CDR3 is TGTGCCAGCAGCTCGCGGGGGGGGCAAACAGATACGCAGTATTTT. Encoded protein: CASSSRGGQTDTQYF.